Detailed here is one T cell receptor (beta chain). This clone was seen many times. Its antigen has not been determined. There are no base qualities to consult, and no much larger clone falls within one base. This record belongs to a study of T cells after posttransplantation cyclophosphamide (dated by TCRdb to about 2016). For the wider study: Using TRB sequencing, the study followed how the T cell repertoire reconstituted after myeloablative bone marrow transplantation in which posttransplantation cyclophosphamide served as GVHD prophylaxis. In 3 patients, TRB sequencing was also performed on up to roughly 3 more blood samples taken 2 to 5.2 years after transplant, and in 4 patients, pretransplant blood was also TRB-sequenced. Because TRA and TRB clonality were tightly correlated in roughly 10 samples, subsequent TCR analyses were focused on TRB only. Samples from 30 to 45 PTCy-treated patients and roughly 17 related bone marrow donors of those patients were subjected to antigen receptor sequencing. Public TRB sequences were queried against a database of over 3,600 sequences associated with responses to pathogens, tumor antigens, self-antigens and alloantigens. Blood from every one of the roughly 30 PTCy patients who had 1-year posttransplant specimens underwent TRB sequencing.

TRB sequencing was run on genomic DNA with either the immunoSEQ assay at survey resolution or the hsTCRB kit. The authors' pipeline ran thus. The immunoSEQ software was used for initial read processing, and the LymphoSeq R package was used for repertoire analyses. Clonality was calculated as 1 minus normalized Shannon entropy, and the Gini coefficient was also calculated for each TRB dataset. Phenotypes of unsorted samples were inferred by mapping TRB sequences from sorted subsets of the recipient or donor onto unsorted samples of the same recipient. What TCRdb holds here is the immuneACCESS table cut down to in-frame rearrangements. Part of the clones is not present; checked against another copy, under half of the missing clones reflect an unresolved V gene, and the others are unexplained. Clone size and the V and J calls come from that table; the DNA yielded D and trimming. The table records approximately 27,000 clones for this sample, and not one of them appears only once. The ten biggest clones cover about 1.5% of the sample.

Peripheral blood samples were provided by related bone marrow donors on the day of marrow donation. Peripheral blood and bone marrow mononuclear cells were isolated by Ficoll-Hypaque density centrifugation and were cryopreserved. General study outcomes and caveats: The TRB repertoires of T cells infiltrating skin or the GI tract showed only limited overlap with the TRB repertoires found in blood. Donor-recipient similarity was low at 1-2 months but increased during the first year, and donor CD8+ memory clones often dominated later blood repertoires. Across approximately 41 patients, TRB clonality was highly associated with recipient CMV seropositivity and CMV reactivation, and PTCy diversity was similar to diversity in CNI/methotrexate controls.

Material: PBMCs. This TCR was recovered from a middle-aged man in good health, CMV-negative, and a related stem cell transplant donor.

The DNA sequence follows: TGTGCCAGCAGTGCGAAACTAGAGCAGTTCTTC. It specifies CASSAKLEQFF. The rearranged segments are TRBV25-1 and TRBJ2-1, with no reliable assignment of the D segment. As encoded in the germline V gene, CDR1 is MGHDK while CDR2 is SYGVNS. Taken from cysteine to phenylalanine, the CDR3 has 11 residues. The DNA shown is the 33-base CDR3, in frame from base 1. Trimming at the junction amounts to 4 bases on V and 10 bases on J, and the germline ends lie 8 bases apart.